This entry lists 10 T cell receptor beta chains sequenced from one sample in a study of PD-L1 blockade in urothelial cancer. Generated by immunoSEQ multiplex PCR, the TCRdb table keeps only in-frame clones and is missing some. The sample carries 57,000 or so clones, about 80% recorded once. Material: PBMCs, obtained around atezolizumab (anti-PD-L1) treatment. Source of these receptors: a man aged 70 or older with urothelial cancer.

This sequence joins TRBV5-4 and TRBJ2-1, with D uncertain. There are 16 residues in the CDR3. Trimming stripped 3 bases from V and 5 bases from J, with 18 bases between. Looked up from germline, CDR1 is SGHNT and CDR2 is YYREEE (reference sequence). Here the CDR3 reads CASSSPPSGTHNEQFF. CDR3 DNA sequence: TGTGCCAGCAGCTCCCCCCCCAGTGGTACGCACAATGAGCAGTTCTTC. Full variable domain (remainder filled in from reference TRBV5-4 and TRBJ2-1): ETGVTQSPTHLIKTRGQQVTLRCSSQSGHNTVSWYQQALGQGPQFIFQYYREEENGRGNFPPRFSGLQFPNYSSELNVNALELDDSALYLCASSSPPSGTHNEQFFGPGTRLTVL.

In its sample, this clone was seen many times. The chain is built from TRBV6-5 and TRBJ1-5, with D unclear. The CDR3 covers 15 residues. Deletions cut 6 bases from V and 1 base from J, with 13 bases between. Germline-derived CDR1 and CDR2 are MNHEY and SVGAGI. CDR3 sequence reads: CASRGPGSSNQPQHF. CDR3 DNA: TGTGCCAGCAGGGGTCCGGGTTCCAGCAATCAGCCCCAGCATTTT.

The chain uses TRBV27 and TRBJ2-7; 12 bases match TRBD2. Germline V lookup: CDR1 MNHEY, CDR2 SMNVEV (reference sequence). There are 15 residues in the CDR3. V trimming: 3 bases; J trimming: 4 bases; junction bases outside the gene matches: 4. In DNA form, the CDR3 reads TGTGCCAGCAGTTTGACTAGCGGGGGACTTTACGAGCAGTACTTC. This sequence encodes CASSLTSGGLYEQYF.

The rearrangement uses TRBV6-1 and TRBJ1-5, with TRBD1 matching over 7 bases. The germline CDR1 and CDR2 sequences are MNHNS and SASEGT. The length of the CDR3 is 13 residues. The CDR3 DNA sequence: TGTGTGTGGGACAGATATAGCAATCAGCCCCAGCATTTT. Residues: CVWDRYSNQPQHF.

The chain has TRBV7-2 and TRBJ2-3, with 9 bases that match TRBD2. V was pared by 1 base and J by 5 bases, with 10 bases of the junction left unmatched. CDR3 length equals 17 residues. Germline CDR1 reads SGHTA; CDR2 reads FQGNSA. The CDR3, as DNA: TGTGCCAGCAGCTTAGTTTTTGCGGGAGGGCAAGGAGATACGCAGTATTTT. This gives the protein CASSLVFAGGQGDTQYF.

This chain uses TRBV29-1 with TRBJ2-2; 9 nucleotides agree with TRBD2. The CDR3 contains 15 residues. Germline V gives CDR1 SQVTM, CDR2 ANQGSEA. J lost 4 bases, V lost 6 bases, and 9 bases had no gene match. CDR3 sequence: CSVGVLAGGTGELFF. The CDR3, as DNA: TGCAGCGTGGGGGTACTAGCGGGCGGCACCGGGGAGCTGTTTTTT.

The chain couples TRBV19 to TRBJ2-7; tentative D call: TRBD1 (5 bases). The germline gives CDR1 LNHDA, CDR2 SQIVND (reference sequence). This CDR3 spans 13 amino acids. Trimming removed 6 bases from V and 6 bases from J, with 15 bases in between. The CDR3 DNA reads as TGTGCCAGTAGCATCCTCCAGGGTGGCGAGCAGTACTTC. The encoded protein is CASSILQGGEQYF.

The gene calls are TRBV5-6 and TRBJ1-5; D ambiguous. Germline values: CDR1 SGHDT, CDR2 YYEEEE. The CDR3 runs 12 residues. V was shortened by 2 bases and J by 7 bases, with 7 bases between the two germline ends. CDR3 sequence reads: CASSFPGQPQHF. In DNA, the CDR3 is TGTGCCAGCAGCTTCCCGGGGCAGCCCCAGCATTTT. Using reference TRBV5-6 and TRBJ1-5 for the parts outside the CDR3, the full variable domain is DAGVTQSPTHLIKTRGQQVTLRCSPKSGHDTVSWYQQALGQGPQFIFQYYEEEERQRGNFPDRFSGHQFPNYSSELNVNALLLGDSALYLCASSFPGQPQHFGDGTRLSIL.

The chain links TRBV6-5 to TRBJ2-1; TRBD2 matches 11 bases. The CDR3 runs to 16 residues. The V and J ends lost 2 bases and 7 bases, in that order; junction bases with no gene match: 7. Germline V lookup: CDR1 MNHEY, CDR2 SVGAGI. As DNA, the CDR3 is TGTGCCAGCAGTTACGTGAGTAGCGGGAGGGCTAATGAGCAGTTCTTC. Protein: CASSYVSSGRANEQFF.

The V gene is TRBV7-6, the J gene TRBJ2-5; 8 nucleotides match TRBD1. Germline V gene sequence: CDR1 SGHVS, CDR2 FNYEAQ. The ends lost 5 bases at V and 0 bases at J; junction bases unmatched: 5. The CDR3 loop spans 15 amino acids. For the CDR3, the DNA is TGTGCCAGCAGCCCGGACAGGGCGTACCAAGAGACCCAGTACTTC. Translated: CASSPDRAYQETQYF.